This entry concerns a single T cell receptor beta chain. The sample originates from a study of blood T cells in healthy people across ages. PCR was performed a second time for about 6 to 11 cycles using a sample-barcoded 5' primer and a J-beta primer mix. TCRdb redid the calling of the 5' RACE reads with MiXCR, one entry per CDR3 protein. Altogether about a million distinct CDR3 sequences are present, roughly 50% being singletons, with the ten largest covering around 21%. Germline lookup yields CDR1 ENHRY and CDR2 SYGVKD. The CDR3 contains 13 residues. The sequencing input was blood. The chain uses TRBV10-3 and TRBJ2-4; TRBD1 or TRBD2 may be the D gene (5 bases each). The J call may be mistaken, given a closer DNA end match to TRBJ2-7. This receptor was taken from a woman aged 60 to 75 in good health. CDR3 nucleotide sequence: TGTGCCATCAATGCAGGGACGAACTACGAGCAGTACTTC. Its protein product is CAINAGTNYEQYF.